A selection of T cell receptor beta chains follows, all from one sample in a study of control samples from healthy donors and cancer patients. Sequencing was performed with immunoSEQ multiplex PCR; in TCRdb, only in-frame clones are kept and a portion is missing. Of some 120,000 clones in the sample, about 87% are singletons; the top ten hold 2.9%. The sample comprised blood. The receptors were sampled from a man between 60 and 75 years old in good health. The CDR3 runs from the conserved cysteine through the conserved F or W. The order of the fields is V gene, J gene, D gene, CDR3 DNA, CDR3 protein. The D gene is left open where the match is weak.

v_call: TRBV13; j_call: TRBJ2-7; d_call: TRBD1; cdr3_nt: TGTGCCAGCAGCCGAGGGACAGGGAGCTACGAGCAGTACTTC; cdr3_aa: CASSRGTGSYEQYF
v_call: TRBV18; j_call: TRBJ1-3; d_call: NA; cdr3_nt: TGTGCCAGCTCACCACGGGGGGACCAACCTGGAAACACCATATATTTT; cdr3_aa: CASSPRGDQPGNTIYF
v_call: TRBV28; j_call: TRBJ1-5; d_call: NA; cdr3_nt: TGTGCCAGCAGTTTGGGTCTTAGCAATCAGCCCCAGCATTTT; cdr3_aa: CASSLGLSNQPQHF
v_call: TRBV19; j_call: TRBJ2-1; d_call: NA; cdr3_nt: TGTGCCAGTAGTTATACTTCGGCTGAGCAGTTCTTC; cdr3_aa: CASSYTSAEQFF
v_call: TRBV10-1; j_call: TRBJ1-4; d_call: NA; cdr3_nt: TGCGCCAGCAGTGAGTCCGGGGAGGCTGAAAAACTGTTTTTT; cdr3_aa: CASSESGEAEKLFF
v_call: TRBV5-1; j_call: TRBJ2-1; d_call: TRBD2; cdr3_nt: TGCGCCAGCAGCTTGGATGGCGGGGGGGCGACTAGGGGCAATGAGCAGTTCTTC; cdr3_aa: CASSLDGGGATRGNEQFF
v_call: TRBV7-2; j_call: TRBJ1-2; d_call: NA; cdr3_nt: TGTGCCAGCAGCTTAACAGCCACCTATGGCTACACCTTC; cdr3_aa: CASSLTATYGYTF
v_call: TRBV6-5; j_call: TRBJ2-4; d_call: TRBD1; cdr3_nt: TGTGCCAGCAGTCGGGACAGGGGAGCCAAAAACATTCAGTACTTC; cdr3_aa: CASSRDRGAKNIQYF
v_call: TRBV19; j_call: TRBJ2-2; d_call: TRBD2; cdr3_nt: TGTGCCAGTAGGACTAGCGGGGGGGGCGCCGGGGAGCTGTTTTTT; cdr3_aa: CASRTSGGGAGELFF
v_call: TRBV6-4; j_call: TRBJ2-4; d_call: NA; cdr3_nt: TGTGCCAGCCGTCTAAACAGGGAACTAGCCAAAAACATTCAGTACTTC; cdr3_aa: CASRLNRELAKNIQYF
v_call: TRBV7-9; j_call: TRBJ1-3; d_call: NA; cdr3_nt: TGTGCCAGCAGCGAAACAGAGCCCTCTGGAAACACCATATATTTT; cdr3_aa: CASSETEPSGNTIYF
v_call: TRBV7-9; j_call: TRBJ2-1; d_call: TRBD1; cdr3_nt: TGTGCCAGCAGCCAACAGGGGGCTACACTAAATGAGCAGTTCTTC; cdr3_aa: CASSQQGATLNEQFF
v_call: TRBV7-2; j_call: TRBJ1-6; d_call: NA; cdr3_nt: TGTGCCAGCAGCTTAGCCACAGGGAATTCACCCCTCCACTTT; cdr3_aa: CASSLATGNSPLHF
v_call: TRBV5-1; j_call: TRBJ1-4; d_call: NA; cdr3_nt: TGCGCCAGCAGCATCTCAGGGCACAGAGAGGAAAAACTGTTTTTT; cdr3_aa: CASSISGHREEKLFF
v_call: TRBV14; j_call: TRBJ1-1; d_call: NA; cdr3_nt: TGTGCCAGCAGCCAAGAAGCGGGGAACACTGAAGCTTTCTTT; cdr3_aa: CASSQEAGNTEAFF
v_call: TRBV9; j_call: TRBJ2-7; d_call: NA; cdr3_nt: TGTGCCAGCAGCGTAGGAAGGGTTTCCTACGAGCAGTACTTC; cdr3_aa: CASSVGRVSYEQYF
v_call: TRBV28; j_call: TRBJ2-7; d_call: NA; cdr3_nt: TGTGCCAGCAGTTTATTCTGGGGGGAGCAGTACTTC; cdr3_aa: CASSLFWGEQYF
v_call: TRBV18; j_call: TRBJ2-7; d_call: NA; cdr3_nt: TGTGCCAGCTCACCACAGAGGGACGTGCAGTACTTC; cdr3_aa: CASSPQRDVQYF
v_call: TRBV5-4; j_call: TRBJ2-5; d_call: NA; cdr3_nt: TGTGCCAGCAGCTTGCGATGGGAGACCCAGTACTTC; cdr3_aa: CASSLRWETQYF
v_call: TRBV28; j_call: TRBJ1-1; d_call: NA; cdr3_nt: TGTGCCAGCAGTTCCTGGAACACTGAAGCTTTCTTT; cdr3_aa: CASSSWNTEAFF
v_call: TRBV19; j_call: TRBJ2-7; d_call: NA; cdr3_nt: TGTGCCAGTAGTAACCAGGCCTACGAGCAGTACTTC; cdr3_aa: CASSNQAYEQYF
v_call: TRBV21-1; j_call: TRBJ2-1; d_call: NA; cdr3_nt: TGTGCCAGCAGCAAAGTTGGGGGACTGTGGGAGCAGTTCTTC; cdr3_aa: CASSKVGGLWEQFF
v_call: TRBV18; j_call: TRBJ2-2; d_call: NA; cdr3_nt: TGTGCCAGCTCACCACTCAGCGGTTTCACCGGGGAGCTGTTTTTT; cdr3_aa: CASSPLSGFTGELFF
v_call: TRBV7-2; j_call: TRBJ2-6; d_call: NA; cdr3_nt: TGTGCCAGCAGCCTGACTTTGATGGGCTCAGGGGCCAACGTCCTGACTTTC; cdr3_aa: CASSLTLMGSGANVLTF
v_call: TRBV28; j_call: TRBJ1-5; d_call: NA; cdr3_nt: TGTGCCAGCAGTTTATTCGGACAGTATCAGCCCCAGCATTTT; cdr3_aa: CASSLFGQYQPQHF